The 6 T cell receptor beta chains in this list originate from one sample, sequenced in a study of T cells in Graves' hyperthyroidism and ophthalmopathy. The TCR beta CDR3 regions underwent amplification using RNA transcripts as the source. The HTBI primer set drove a first-round RT-PCR of the TCR CDR3. TCRdb redid the calling of the multiplex PCR reads with MiXCR, one entry per CDR3 protein. The sample carries some 600,000 distinct CDR3 sequences, approximately 15% recorded once. What was sequenced was blood. The receptor set was obtained from a woman aged 25-40 years with Graves' hyperthyroidism that later progressed to Graves' ophthalmopathy.

In its sample, this clonotype was seen many times. This rearrangement joins TRBV7-2 to TRBJ2-7; D is unclear. CDR3 length: 17 amino acids. Deletions cut 7 bases from V and 5 bases from J, with 27 bases between. The germline V gene has CDR1 SGHTA and CDR2 FQGNSA. The CDR3 bases are TGTGCCAGCACCCCAGACGTGCGTCTCGTTCGTAGGAACGAGCAGTACTTC. This codes for CASTPDVRLVRRNEQYF.

This clonotype was observed at least ten times. The V and J genes are TRBV6-5 and TRBJ2-6; 7 positions match TRBD1. The CDR3 has 18 amino acids. Trimming cost V 2 bases and J 1 base; bases outside gene matches: 8. Germline V gene data show CDR1 as MNHEY and CDR2 as SVGAGI. The CDR3, as DNA: TGTGCCAGCAGTTACCCCCCGGGACAGTTGTCTGGGGCCAACGTCCTGACTTTC. Translating gives CASSYPPGQLSGANVLTF.

This clonotype showed up many times. The V and J genes are TRBV10-3 and TRBJ2-1; the D is unclear. The CDR3 consists of 17 residues. Trimming took 5 bases from V and 0 from J, leaving 17 bases between them. Germline values: CDR1 ENHRY, CDR2 SYGVKD. CDR3 region: CAISPISDLNSYNEQFF. DNA for the CDR3: TGTGCCATCAGTCCTATCTCGGATTTAAACTCCTACAATGAGCAGTTCTTC.

The chain carries TRBV24-1 and TRBJ2-1; 9 bases line up with TRBD1. The J segment lost 10 bases and the V segment lost 9 bases, leaving 6 bases of the junction unmatched. Germline V gene sequence: CDR1 KGHDR, CDR2 SFDVKD. The CDR3 loop spans 12 amino acids. CDR3 sequence: CATQGQGWEQFF. CDR3 in DNA: TGTGCCACCCAGGGACAGGGATGGGAGCAGTTCTTC.

This clonotype has a count of ten or more. V usage is TRBV11-3 and J usage is TRBJ2-5; D tentatively fits TRBD1 or TRBD2 (5 bases each). Trimming removed 5 bases at V and 5 bases at J, with 18 bases between. CDR1 is SGHNT, CDR2 YENEEA, per germline. This CDR3 is built from 15 residues. CDR3 in amino acids: CASSLPGPLRETQYF. The CDR3 bases are TGTGCCAGCAGCCTCCCGGGGCCTCTAAGGGAGACCCAGTACTTC.

This chain joins TRBV5-1 and TRBJ2-7, with D unclear. Germline CDR1 and CDR2: SGHRS and YFSETQ. The CDR3 length is 13 residues. Trimming took 2 bases from V and 3 from J, leaving 9 bases between them. As DNA, the CDR3 is TGCGCCAGCAGCTTCACAGTTTTCTACGAGCAGTACTTC. Protein: CASSFTVFYEQYF.